This T cell receptor beta chain was sequenced in a study of blood T cell repertoires in COVID-19. The wider study: Samples representing acute and convalescent COVID-19 were sourced from the United States, Italy and Spain. Nucleic acid was either cDNA or gDNA, and it came from T cells, B-cell-depleted T cells, or PBMCs.

Recruited during active infection, patients (from Seattle) were subsequently followed longitudinally. In the original processing: Counts of nucleated cells, estimated from reference gene primer amplification, were obtained. Clones were read by immunoSEQ multiplex PCR, and TCRdb kept only the in-frame ones, dropping some. That table furnishes V, J and clone size, whereas the DNA furnished D and trimming. The sample lists 85,000 to 120,000 clones; about nine tenths were seen once. CDR3 size: 13 residues. The V end lost 3 bases, the J end lost 3 bases, and 9 bases lay between the germline ends. Germline CDR1 DFQATT, CDR2 SNEGSKA (reference sequence).

The chain carries TRBV20-1 and TRBJ2-1, with D possibly being TRBD1 (6 bases). The sample taken for sequencing was peripheral blood. This clonotype originated in a woman between 45 and 60 years old with COVID-19, enrolled during active disease. This CDR3 is CSASGGDYNEQFF. In nucleotides, the CDR3 is TGCAGTGCTAGTGGGGGCGACTACAATGAGCAGTTCTTC.